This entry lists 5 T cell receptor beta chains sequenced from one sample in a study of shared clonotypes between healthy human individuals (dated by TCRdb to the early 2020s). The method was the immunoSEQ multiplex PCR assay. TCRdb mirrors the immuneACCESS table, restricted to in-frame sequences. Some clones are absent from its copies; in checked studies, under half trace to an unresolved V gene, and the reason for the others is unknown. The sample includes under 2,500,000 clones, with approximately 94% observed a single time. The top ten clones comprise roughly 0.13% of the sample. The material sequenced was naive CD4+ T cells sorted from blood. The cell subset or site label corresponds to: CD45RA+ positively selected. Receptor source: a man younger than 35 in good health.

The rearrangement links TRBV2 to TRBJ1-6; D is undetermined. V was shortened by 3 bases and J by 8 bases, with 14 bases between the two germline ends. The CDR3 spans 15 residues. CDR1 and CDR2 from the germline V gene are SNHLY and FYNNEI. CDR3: CASSEDGGGDSPLHF. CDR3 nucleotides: TGTGCCAGCAGTGAGGACGGCGGAGGTGATTCACCCCTCCACTTT.

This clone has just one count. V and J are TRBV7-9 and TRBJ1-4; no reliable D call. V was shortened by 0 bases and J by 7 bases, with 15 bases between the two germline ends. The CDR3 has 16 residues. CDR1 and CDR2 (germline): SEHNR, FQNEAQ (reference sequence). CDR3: CASSLALGFSLEKLFF. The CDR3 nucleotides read TGTGCCAGCAGCTTAGCGTTGGGCTTTTCCCTTGAAAAACTGTTTTTT.

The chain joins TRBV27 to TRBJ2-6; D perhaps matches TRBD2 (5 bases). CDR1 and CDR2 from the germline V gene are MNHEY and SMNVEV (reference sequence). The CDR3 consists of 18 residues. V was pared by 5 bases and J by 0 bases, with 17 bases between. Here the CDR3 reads CASSPRPLGVSGANVLTF. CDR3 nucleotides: TGTGCCAGCAGTCCTCGCCCCCTCGGGGTCTCTGGGGCCAACGTCCTGACTTTC.

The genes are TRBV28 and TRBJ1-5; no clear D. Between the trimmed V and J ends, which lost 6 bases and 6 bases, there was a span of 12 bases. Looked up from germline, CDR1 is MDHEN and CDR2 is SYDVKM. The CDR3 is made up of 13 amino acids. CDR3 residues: CASREEGRQPQHF. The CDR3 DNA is TGTGCCAGCAGAGAGGAGGGTCGTCAGCCCCAGCATTTT.

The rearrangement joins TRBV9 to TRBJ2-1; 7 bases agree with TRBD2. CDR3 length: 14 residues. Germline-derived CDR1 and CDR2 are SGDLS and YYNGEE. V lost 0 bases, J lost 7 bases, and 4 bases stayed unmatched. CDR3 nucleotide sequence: TGTGCCAGCAGCGTAGGCGGGAGTATGAATGAGCAGTTCTTC. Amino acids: CASSVGGSMNEQFF.